The clone carrying this T cell receptor (beta chain) showed up just a few times. The antigen remains unidentified. Via MiXCR, TCRdb re-called the RACE reads, giving one row per CDR3 protein. The data contain some 180,000 distinct CDR3 sequences, about 25% of them seen just once; the ten biggest clones take up about 2.3%. Time point: patch test 3, about 24 weeks after DPC sensitization. The treatment: therapeutic diphenylcyclopropenone sensitization with weekly scalp DPC. The record originates from a study of human T cells and chemical hapten exposure. Across the whole study: A roughly 2 cm by roughly 2 cm inner upper arm patch received 2% DPC for sensitization. Upper back patch tests used 0.01% DPC, scored after 6 days. Overall study results and limits: Healthy people's immune response may differ from that of the donors, who had alopecia. The number of TCRs above 1 in 1000 frequency did not change after DPC sensitization.

Trimming pared 3 bases from V and 3 bases from J, leaving 5 bases between. Germline assignment: CDR1 MRHNA and CDR2 SNTAGT. This CDR3 has 13 amino acids. Source: whole blood, taken in connection with sensitization to the hapten diphenylcyclopropenone (DPC). The rearrangement uses TRBV6-4 and TRBJ2-2; D not certain. The receptor was isolated from a woman aged 40 to 50 with alopecia areata. Some clones in this sample may be carry-over from other donors' samples. CDR3 sequence reads: CASSEDDTGELFF. The CDR3, as DNA: TGTGCCAGCAGTGAGGACGACACCGGGGAGCTGTTTTTT.